This is a list of T cell receptor beta chains from one sample in a study of T cell responses to AZD1222 COVID-19 vaccine. Clones were read by immunoSEQ multiplex PCR, and TCRdb kept only the in-frame ones, dropping some. This table has 200,000 to 250,000 clones, around 94% appearing once. The sample in question was peripheral blood, obtained 28 days after the second dose of the MenACWY control vaccine. The receptors derive from an adult who received the MenACWY meningococcal vaccine as a control. CDR3s include the opening cysteine and the closing phenylalanine or tryptophan. A D gene is named only where the DNA matches it firmly. The size of a clone is reported for some rows only, either as once, few or many, or as a class for expanded clones.

j_gene	d_gene	v_gene	abundance	CDR3nt	CDR3aa
TRBJ1-1	NA	TRBV13	NA	TGTGCCAGCAGCTTAGGGCCGGCGGGGGTAGTTACTGAAGCTTTCTTT	CASSLGPAGVVTEAFF
TRBJ2-1	TRBD2	TRBV7-2	few	TGTGCCAGCAGCTTGACTAGCGGGGGAGATGAGCAGTTCTTC	CASSLTSGGDEQFF
TRBJ2-7	TRBD2	TRBV5-6	NA	TGTGCCAGCAGCCAGGGGCTAGCGGGAGCCTACGAGCAGTACTTC	CASSQGLAGAYEQYF
TRBJ2-1	TRBD2	TRBV4-2	NA	TGTGCCAGCAGCCATTTACGGGGGGGTCAGGACAATGAGCAGTTCTTC	CASSHLRGGQDNEQFF
TRBJ1-2	TRBD1	TRBV24-1	NA	TGTGCCACCAGTGACCCCGGGACAGTCTATGGCTACACCTTC	CATSDPGTVYGYTF
TRBJ1-1	TRBD1	TRBV19	NA	TGTGCCAGTAGTAAGGGACAGGGATGGAACACTGAAGCTTTCTTT	CASSKGQGWNTEAFF
TRBJ1-5	NA	TRBV19	once	TGTGCCAGTAGCAGTAATTCAAATCAGCCCCAGCATTTT	CASSSNSNQPQHF
TRBJ2-2	TRBD2	TRBV3-1/TRBV3-2	NA	TGTGCCAGCAGCCAAGAGGGACTAGCGGGAAACACCGGGGAGCTGTTTTTT	CASSQEGLAGNTGELFF
TRBJ1-2	NA	TRBV7-9	NA	TGTGCCAGCATGGGGTCCGGCTATGGCTACACCTTC	CASMGSGYGYTF
TRBJ1-1	NA	TRBV6-2/TRBV6-3	NA	TGTGCCAGCAGCCCCCAGGGGAACACTGAAGCTTTCTTT	CASSPQGNTEAFF
TRBJ1-2	NA	TRBV5-5	NA	TGTGCCAGCAGCTTAATCCAGGGGCGTGACTATGGCTACACCTTC	CASSLIQGRDYGYTF
TRBJ2-2	TRBD2	TRBV9	NA	TGTGCCAGCAGCGTAGGAGGGCTAGCGGGAGCCACCGGGGAGCTGTTTTTT	CASSVGGLAGATGELFF
TRBJ1-1	TRBD1	TRBV6-2/TRBV6-3	NA	TGTGCCAGCAGTTACGCCCGGGACAGGGTATTGAACACTGAAGCTTTCTTT	CASSYARDRVLNTEAFF
TRBJ2-7	NA	TRBV19	NA	TGTGCCAGTAGTTCTCCAGGGGGACTAAACTACGAGCAGTACTTC	CASSSPGGLNYEQYF
TRBJ2-7	NA	TRBV12-2	NA	TGTGCAAGTCGCTTCGGAGGGACTACCTTTGACGAGCAGTACTTC	CASRFGGTTFDEQYF